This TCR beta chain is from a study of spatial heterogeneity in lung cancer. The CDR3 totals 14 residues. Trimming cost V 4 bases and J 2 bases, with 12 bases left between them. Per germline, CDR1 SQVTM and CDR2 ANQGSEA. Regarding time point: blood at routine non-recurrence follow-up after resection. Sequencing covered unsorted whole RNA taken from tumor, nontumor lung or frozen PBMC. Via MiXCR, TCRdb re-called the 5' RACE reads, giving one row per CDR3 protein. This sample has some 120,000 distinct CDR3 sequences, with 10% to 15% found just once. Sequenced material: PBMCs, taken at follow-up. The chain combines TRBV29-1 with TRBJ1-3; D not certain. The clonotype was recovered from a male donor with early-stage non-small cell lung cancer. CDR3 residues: CSVGLGSAGNTIYF. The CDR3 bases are TGCAGCGTTGGATTAGGTAGTGCTGGAAACACCATATATTTT.